Detailed here is one T cell receptor beta chain. This record comes from a study of T cell clonotyping in hematopoietic cell transplantation. Measured with immunoSEQ multiplex PCR; TCRdb has only the in-frame clones, and not every one. The table has 40,000 to 45,000 clones, around 94% seen once; the top ten hold 0.85% to 0.9%. The CDR3 has 18 amino acids. V dropped 1 base and J dropped 1; count of bases not matched to a gene: 6. Germline loops: CDR1 SGHVS, CDR2 FQNEAQ. The sequence derives from a woman aged 45-59 years in good health. Some clones in this sample may be carry-over from other donors' samples. The chain employs TRBV7-8 and TRBJ2-1; 11 bases are shared with TRBD2. Sequenced input: peripheral blood mononuclear cells. In DNA, the CDR3 is TGTGCCAGCAGCTTAGTCCCTAGCGGGGGGCTATCCTACAATGAGCAGTTCTTC. It specifies CASSLVPSGGLSYNEQFF.